The rows below give T cell receptor beta chains drawn from one sample of a study of Graves' ophthalmopathy and Graves' hyperthyroidism. TCRdb recomputed calls from the multiplex PCR reads with MiXCR, one row per CDR3 protein. The table includes hundreds of thousands of distinct CDR3 sequences, around 15% detected once. Sequencing used blood. These receptors all stem from a woman aged 30 to 39 with Graves' ophthalmopathy. The CDR3 runs from the conserved cysteine through the conserved F or W. D genes are given only for firm matches. The size field is filled for only some rows; it gives once, few, many or a size class.

d_gene	v_gene	abundance	j_gene	CDR3aa	CDR3nt
-	TRBV6-2/TRBV6-3	-	TRBJ2-7	CASSYEGGHTGEQYF	TGTGCCAGCAGTTACGAGGGGGGCCACACCGGGGAGCAGTACTTC
TRBD1	TRBV20-1	many	TRBJ1-2	CSAPGQGHGYTF	TGCAGTGCCCCGGGACAGGGCCATGGCTACACCTTC
-	TRBV27	many	TRBJ2-5	CASRGLLKETQYF	TGTGCCAGCAGAGGCCTCCTAAAGGAGACCCAGTACTTC
-	TRBV28	many	TRBJ1-6	CASSPSTAPYNSPLHF	TGTGCCAGCAGTCCTTCGACAGCACCTTATAATTCACCCCTCCACTTT
TRBD1	TRBV7-3	-	TRBJ2-5	CASSLGTGGASGETQYF	TGTGCCAGCAGCTTAGGGACAGGGGGCGCGTCCGGGGAGACCCAGTACTTC
TRBD1	TRBV24-1	many	TRBJ2-5	CATSGTGARVETQYF	TGTGCCACCAGTGGGACAGGGGCACGTGTGGAGACCCAGTACTTC
-	TRBV28	many	TRBJ2-7	CASSSPMGVPYEQYF	TGTGCCAGCAGTTCCCCCATGGGGGTTCCCTACGAGCAGTACTTC
-	TRBV12-3/TRBV12-4	many	TRBJ2-2	CASSFAGELFF	TGTGCCAGCAGTTTCGCCGGGGAGCTGTTTTTT
TRBD1	TRBV20-1	-	TRBJ2-3	CSARDRGCGTGSTDTQYF	TGCAGTGCTAGAGATCGAGGTTGTGGGACAGGGAGCACAGATACGCAGTATTTT
-	TRBV6-5	many	TRBJ1-1	CASSSRRPTNTEAFF	TGTGCCAGCAGCTCGAGGCGACCTACGAACACTGAAGCTTTCTTT
TRBD1	TRBV5-1	many	TRBJ1-6	CASSPGPTGHNSPLHF	TGCGCCAGCAGCCCCGGACCGACAGGGCATAATTCACCCCTCCACTTT